This T cell receptor (beta chain) was sequenced in a study of cytomegalovirus exposure and HLA in healthy donors. Points from the study as a whole: Segments of the TCR beta V type were, in most cases, productive about 90% or about 30% of the time in an earlier analysis. Cytomegalovirus association was assigned to about 180 TCR beta chains.

About this clone: Antigen specificity is unknown.

Primers included in the PCR were 60 Vbeta and 13 Jbeta primers. Measured with immunoSEQ multiplex PCR; TCRdb has only the in-frame clones, and not every one. Found here are more than 85,000 clones, under 80% of them singletons; the top ten hold around 2%. Source material: PBMCs. This sequence was found in a boy aged 5-17 years in good health and CMV-seronegative.

The CDR3 DNA reads as TGTGCCTGTATACCGGGACTACTGGAGACCCAGTACTTC. Amino acids: CACIPGLLETQYF. The chain combines TRBV30 with TRBJ2-5; 7 bases match TRBD2. Unmatched junction bases numbered 9, after V lost 6 bases and J lost 5 bases. CDR3 length: 13 amino acids. Germline loops: CDR1 GTSNPN, CDR2 SVGIG (reference sequence).